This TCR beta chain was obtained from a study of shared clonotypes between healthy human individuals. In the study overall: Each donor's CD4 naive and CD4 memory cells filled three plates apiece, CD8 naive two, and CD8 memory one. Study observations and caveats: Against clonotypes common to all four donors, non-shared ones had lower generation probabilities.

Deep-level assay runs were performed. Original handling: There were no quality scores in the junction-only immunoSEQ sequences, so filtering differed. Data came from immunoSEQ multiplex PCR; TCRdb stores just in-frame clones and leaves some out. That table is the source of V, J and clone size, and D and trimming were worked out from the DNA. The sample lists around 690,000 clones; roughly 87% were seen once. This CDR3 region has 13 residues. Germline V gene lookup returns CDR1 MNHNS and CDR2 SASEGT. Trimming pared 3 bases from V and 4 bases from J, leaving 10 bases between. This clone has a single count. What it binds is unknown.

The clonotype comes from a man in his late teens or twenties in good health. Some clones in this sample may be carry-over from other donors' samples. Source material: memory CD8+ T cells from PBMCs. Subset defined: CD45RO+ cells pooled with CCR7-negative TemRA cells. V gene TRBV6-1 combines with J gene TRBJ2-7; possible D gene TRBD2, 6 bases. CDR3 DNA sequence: TGTGCCAGCAGTGAGGGACTGGATTACGAGCAGTACTTC. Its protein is CASSEGLDYEQYF.